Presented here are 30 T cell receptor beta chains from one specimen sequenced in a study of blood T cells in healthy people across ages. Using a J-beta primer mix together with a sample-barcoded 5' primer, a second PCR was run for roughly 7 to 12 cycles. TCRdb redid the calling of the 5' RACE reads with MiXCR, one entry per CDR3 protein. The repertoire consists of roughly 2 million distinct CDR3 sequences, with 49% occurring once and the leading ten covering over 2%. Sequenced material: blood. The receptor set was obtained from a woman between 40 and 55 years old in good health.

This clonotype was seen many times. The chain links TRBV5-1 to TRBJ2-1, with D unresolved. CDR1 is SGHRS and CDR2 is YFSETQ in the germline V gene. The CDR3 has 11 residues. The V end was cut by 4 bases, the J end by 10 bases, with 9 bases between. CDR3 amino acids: CASSDLGEQFF. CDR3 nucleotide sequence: TGCGCCAGCAGCGACCTAGGCGAGCAGTTCTTC.

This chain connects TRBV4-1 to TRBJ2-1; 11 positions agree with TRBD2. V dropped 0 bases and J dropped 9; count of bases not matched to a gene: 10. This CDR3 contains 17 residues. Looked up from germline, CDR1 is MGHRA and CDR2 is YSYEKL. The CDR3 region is CASSQDFWPSGGSEQFF. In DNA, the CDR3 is TGCGCCAGCAGCCAAGACTTTTGGCCTAGCGGGGGGAGTGAGCAGTTCTTC.

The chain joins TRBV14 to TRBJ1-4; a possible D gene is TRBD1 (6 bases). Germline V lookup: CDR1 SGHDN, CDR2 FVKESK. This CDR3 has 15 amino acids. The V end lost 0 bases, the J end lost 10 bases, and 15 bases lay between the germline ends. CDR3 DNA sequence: TGTGCCAGCAGCCAAGAAACCGGGACACCTTCAAAACTGTTTTTT. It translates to CASSQETGTPSKLFF.

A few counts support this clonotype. The CDR3 is CASSLTIRMGQGRYEQYF. The CDR3 region has the DNA TGTGCCAGCAGCTTGACAATCCGAATGGGACAGGGACGGTACGAGCAGTACTTC. The chain carries TRBV7-9 and TRBJ2-5; 9 nucleotides match TRBD1. The DNA matches TRBJ2-7 better at its end, which makes the J call doubtful. Germline V gene lookup returns CDR1 SEHNR and CDR2 FQNEAQ (reference sequence). CDR3 length equals 18 residues.

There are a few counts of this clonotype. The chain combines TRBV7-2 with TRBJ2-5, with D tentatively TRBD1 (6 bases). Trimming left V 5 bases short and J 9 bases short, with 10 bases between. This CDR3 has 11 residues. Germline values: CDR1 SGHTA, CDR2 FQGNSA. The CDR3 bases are TGTGCCAGCAGCGTTACAGGGCCCCAGTACTTC. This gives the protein CASSVTGPQYF. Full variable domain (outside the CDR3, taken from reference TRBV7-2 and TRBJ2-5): GAGVSQSPSNKVTEKGKDVELRCDPISGHTALYWYRQSLGQGLEFLIYFQGNSAPDKSGLPSDRFSAERTGGSVSTLTIQRTQQEDSAVYLCASSVTGPQYFGPGTRLLVL.

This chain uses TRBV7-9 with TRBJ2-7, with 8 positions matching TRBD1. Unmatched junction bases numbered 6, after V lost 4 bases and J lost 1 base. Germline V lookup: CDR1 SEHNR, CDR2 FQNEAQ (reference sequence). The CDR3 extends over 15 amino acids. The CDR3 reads CASSSIDRGSYEQYF. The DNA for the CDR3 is TGTGCCAGCAGCTCAATCGACAGGGGATCCTACGAGCAGTACTTC.

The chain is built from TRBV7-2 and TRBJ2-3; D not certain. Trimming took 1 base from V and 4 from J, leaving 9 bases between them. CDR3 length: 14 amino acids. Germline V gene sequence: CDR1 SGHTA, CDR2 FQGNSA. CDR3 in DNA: TGTGCCAGCAGCTTAGTAGGTTTCCCAGATACGCAGTATTTT. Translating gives CASSLVGFPDTQYF.

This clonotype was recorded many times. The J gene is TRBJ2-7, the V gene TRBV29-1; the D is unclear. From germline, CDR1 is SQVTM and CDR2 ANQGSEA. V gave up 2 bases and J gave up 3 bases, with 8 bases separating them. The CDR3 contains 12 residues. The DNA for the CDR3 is TGCAGCGTTGAAAGTCTTAACTACGAGCAGTACTTC. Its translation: CSVESLNYEQYF.

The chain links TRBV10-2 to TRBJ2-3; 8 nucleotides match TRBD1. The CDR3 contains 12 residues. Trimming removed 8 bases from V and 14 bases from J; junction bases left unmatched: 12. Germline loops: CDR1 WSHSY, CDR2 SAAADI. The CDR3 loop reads CASGLGQGLRYF. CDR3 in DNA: TGCGCCAGCGGACTCGGACAGGGCTTGCGGTATTTT.

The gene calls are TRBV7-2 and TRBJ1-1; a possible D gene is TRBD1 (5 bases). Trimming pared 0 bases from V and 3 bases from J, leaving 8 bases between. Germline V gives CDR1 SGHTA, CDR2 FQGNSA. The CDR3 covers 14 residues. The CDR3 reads CASSLAGVDTEAFF. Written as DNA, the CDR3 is TGTGCCAGCAGCTTAGCGGGGGTTGACACTGAAGCTTTCTTT.

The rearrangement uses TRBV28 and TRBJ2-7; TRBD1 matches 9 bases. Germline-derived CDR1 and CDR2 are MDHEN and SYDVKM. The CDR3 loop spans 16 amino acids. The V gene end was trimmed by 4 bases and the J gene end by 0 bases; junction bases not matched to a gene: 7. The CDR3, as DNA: TGTGCCAGCAGTTCTCACAGGGGGCTGAGCTCCTACGAGCAGTACTTC. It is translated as CASSSHRGLSSYEQYF.

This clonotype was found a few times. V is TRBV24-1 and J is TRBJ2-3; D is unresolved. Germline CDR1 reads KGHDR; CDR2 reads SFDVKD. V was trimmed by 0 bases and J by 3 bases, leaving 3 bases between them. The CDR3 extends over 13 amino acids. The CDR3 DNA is TGTGCCACCAGTGATTTGTTTACAGATACGCAGTATTTT. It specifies CATSDLFTDTQYF.

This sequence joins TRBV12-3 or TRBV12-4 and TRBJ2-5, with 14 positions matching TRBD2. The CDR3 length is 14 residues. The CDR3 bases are TGTACCACCCGACTAGCGGGGGGGCCGAATGAGCAGTACTTC. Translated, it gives CTTRLAGGPNEQYF.

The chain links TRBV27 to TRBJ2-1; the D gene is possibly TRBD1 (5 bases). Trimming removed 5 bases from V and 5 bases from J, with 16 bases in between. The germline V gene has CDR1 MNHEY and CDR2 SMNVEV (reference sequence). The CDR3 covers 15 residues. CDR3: CASSPRRTGDNEQFF. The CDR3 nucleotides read TGTGCCAGCAGTCCCCGACGAACAGGTGACAATGAGCAGTTCTTC.

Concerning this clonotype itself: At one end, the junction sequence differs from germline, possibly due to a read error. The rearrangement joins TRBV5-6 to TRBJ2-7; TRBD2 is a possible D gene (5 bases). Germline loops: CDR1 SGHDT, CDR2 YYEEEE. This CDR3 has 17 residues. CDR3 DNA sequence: TGTGCCAGCGGCTTGGCCCGGCACCATCTAGCCTTCTACGAGCAGTACTTC. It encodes CASGLARHHLAFYEQYF.

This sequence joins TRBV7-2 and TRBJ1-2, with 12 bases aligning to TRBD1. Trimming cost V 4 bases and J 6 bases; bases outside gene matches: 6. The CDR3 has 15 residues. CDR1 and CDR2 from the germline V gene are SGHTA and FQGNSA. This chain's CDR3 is CASSSDGTGGDGYTF. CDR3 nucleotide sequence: TGTGCCAGCAGCTCAGACGGGACAGGGGGCGATGGCTACACCTTC.

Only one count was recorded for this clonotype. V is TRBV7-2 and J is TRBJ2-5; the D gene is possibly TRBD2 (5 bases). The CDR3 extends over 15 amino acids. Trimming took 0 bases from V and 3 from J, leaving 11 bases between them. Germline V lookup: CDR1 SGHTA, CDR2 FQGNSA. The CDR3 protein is CASSLALPGEETQYF. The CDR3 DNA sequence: TGTGCCAGCAGCTTAGCGCTGCCCGGGGAAGAGACCCAGTACTTC. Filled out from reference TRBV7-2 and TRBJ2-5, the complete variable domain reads GAGVSQSPSNKVTEKGKDVELRCDPISGHTALYWYRQSLGQGLEFLIYFQGNSAPDKSGLPSDRFSAERTGGSVSTLTIQRTQQEDSAVYLCASSLALPGEETQYFGPGTRLLVL.

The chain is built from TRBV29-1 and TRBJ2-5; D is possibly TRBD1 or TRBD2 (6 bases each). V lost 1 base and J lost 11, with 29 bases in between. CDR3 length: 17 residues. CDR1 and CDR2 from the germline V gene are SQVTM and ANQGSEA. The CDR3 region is CSVEGEDRTRSYNEQYF. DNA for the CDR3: TGCAGCGTTGAAGGGGAGGACAGAACAAGATCCTACAATGAGCAGTACTTC.

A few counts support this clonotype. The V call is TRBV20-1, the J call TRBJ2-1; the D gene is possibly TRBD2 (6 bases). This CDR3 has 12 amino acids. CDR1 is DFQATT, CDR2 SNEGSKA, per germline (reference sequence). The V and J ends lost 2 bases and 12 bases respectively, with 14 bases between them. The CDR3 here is CSARRDSRLQFF. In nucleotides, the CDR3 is TGCAGTGCTAGAAGGGACTCCCGTTTGCAGTTCTTC.

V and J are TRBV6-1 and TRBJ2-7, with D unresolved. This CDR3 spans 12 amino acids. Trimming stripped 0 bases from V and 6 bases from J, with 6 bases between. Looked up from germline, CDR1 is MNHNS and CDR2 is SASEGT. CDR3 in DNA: TGTGCCAGCAGTGAAGCCTGGGGCGAGCAGTACTTC. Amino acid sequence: CASSEAWGEQYF.

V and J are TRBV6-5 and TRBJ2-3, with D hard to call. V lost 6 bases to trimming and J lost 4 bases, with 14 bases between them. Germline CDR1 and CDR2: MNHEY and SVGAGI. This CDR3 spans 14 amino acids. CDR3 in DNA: TGTGCCAGCAGGGCCACAGAATTAGCAGATACGCAGTATTTT. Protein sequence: CASRATELADTQYF.

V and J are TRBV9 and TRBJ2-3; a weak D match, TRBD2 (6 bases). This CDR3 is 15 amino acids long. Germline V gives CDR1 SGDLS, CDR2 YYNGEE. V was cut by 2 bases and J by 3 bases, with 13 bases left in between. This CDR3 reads CASSVGGGETDTQYF. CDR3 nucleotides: TGTGCCAGCAGCGTCGGAGGCGGGGAGACAGATACGCAGTATTTT.

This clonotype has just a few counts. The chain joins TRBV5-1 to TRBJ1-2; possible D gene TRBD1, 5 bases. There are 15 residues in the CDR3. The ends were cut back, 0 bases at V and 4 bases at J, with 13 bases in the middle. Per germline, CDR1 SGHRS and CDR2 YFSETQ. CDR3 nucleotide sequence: TGCGCCAGCAGCTTGGCCGATGGGACGGTCTATGGCTACACCTTC. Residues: CASSLADGTVYGYTF.

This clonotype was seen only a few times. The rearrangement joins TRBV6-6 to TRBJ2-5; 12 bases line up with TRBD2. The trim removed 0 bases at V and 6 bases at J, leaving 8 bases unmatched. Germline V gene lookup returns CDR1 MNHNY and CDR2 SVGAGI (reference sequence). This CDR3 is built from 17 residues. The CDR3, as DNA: TGTGCCAGCAGTTACTCCTCCGGGACTAGCGGGTTAAAGACCCAGTACTTC. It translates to CASSYSSGTSGLKTQYF.

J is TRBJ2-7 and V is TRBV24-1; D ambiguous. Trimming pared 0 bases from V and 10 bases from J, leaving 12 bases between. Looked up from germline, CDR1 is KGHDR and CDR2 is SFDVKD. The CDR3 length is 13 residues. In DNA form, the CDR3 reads TGTGCCACCAGTGATTTGGGCTACGGAGCCCAGTACTTC. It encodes CATSDLGYGAQYF.

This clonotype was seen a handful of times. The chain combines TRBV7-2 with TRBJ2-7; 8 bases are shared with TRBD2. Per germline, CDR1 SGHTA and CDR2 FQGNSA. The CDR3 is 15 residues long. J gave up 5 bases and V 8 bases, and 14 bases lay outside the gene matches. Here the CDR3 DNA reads TGTGCCAGCGGGTCCTGGGCTGCGGGGGGTAACGAGCAGTACTTC. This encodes CASGSWAAGGNEQYF. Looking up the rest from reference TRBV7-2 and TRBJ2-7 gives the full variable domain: GAGVSQSPSNKVTEKGKDVELRCDPISGHTALYWYRQSLGQGLEFLIYFQGNSAPDKSGLPSDRFSAERTGGSVSTLTIQRTQQEDSAVYLCASGSWAAGGNEQYFGPGTRLTVT.

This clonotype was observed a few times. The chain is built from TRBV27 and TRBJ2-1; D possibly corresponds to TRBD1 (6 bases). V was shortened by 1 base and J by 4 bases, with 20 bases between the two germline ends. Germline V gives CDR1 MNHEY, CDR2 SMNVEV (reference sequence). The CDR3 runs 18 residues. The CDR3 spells CASSLWRIGSGAYNEQFF. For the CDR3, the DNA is TGTGCCAGCAGTTTATGGAGAATAGGTTCAGGGGCGTACAATGAGCAGTTCTTC.

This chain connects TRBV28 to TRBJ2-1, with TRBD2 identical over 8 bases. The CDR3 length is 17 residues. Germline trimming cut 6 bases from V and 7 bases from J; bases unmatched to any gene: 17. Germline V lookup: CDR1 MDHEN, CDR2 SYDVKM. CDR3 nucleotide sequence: TGTGCCAGCAGCTCTCGGGAGGGTTTTAATAGTAGAAATGAGCAGTTCTTC. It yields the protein CASSSREGFNSRNEQFF.

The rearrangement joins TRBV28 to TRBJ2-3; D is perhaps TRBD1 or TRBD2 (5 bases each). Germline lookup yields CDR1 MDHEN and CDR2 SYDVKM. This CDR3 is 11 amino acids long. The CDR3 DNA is TGTGTCACGGGACCCCGGATGGCGCAGTATTTT. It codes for CVTGPRMAQYF. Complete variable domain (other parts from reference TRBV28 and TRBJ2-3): DVKVTQSSRYLVKRTGEKVFLECVQDMDHENMFWYRQDPGLGLRLIYFSYDVKMKEKGDIPEGYSVSREKKERFSLILESASTNQTSMYLCVTGPRMAQYFGPGTRLTVL.

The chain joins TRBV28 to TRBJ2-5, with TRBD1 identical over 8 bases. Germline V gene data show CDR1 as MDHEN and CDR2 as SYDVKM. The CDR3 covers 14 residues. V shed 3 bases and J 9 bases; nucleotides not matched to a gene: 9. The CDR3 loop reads CASSLDRVDISQYF. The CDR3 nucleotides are TGTGCCAGCAGTTTGGACAGGGTCGATATCTCCCAGTACTTC.